These T cell receptor beta chains were read from a single sample in a study of cytomegalovirus exposure and HLA in healthy donors. Sequenced by immunoSEQ multiplex PCR; TCRdb stores in-frame clones only, minus some. This table holds roughly 170,000 clones, 75% found once. Sequenced: PBMCs. The receptors were gathered from a female donor in good health and CMV-seronegative. Both conserved end residues are part of each CDR3. A D gene is named only where the DNA matches it firmly. Clone size is shown for a subset of rows, as once, few, many or a class of expanded clone.

TRBJ2-7 | TRBV2 | NA | TRBD1 | 13 | TGTGCCAGCATCAGGGGGCTTTCCTACGAGCAGTACTTC | CASIRGLSYEQYF
TRBJ2-7 | TRBV6-1 | NA | NA | 19 | TGTGCCAGCAGTGAAAAAGGGGTTTACAGGGAAAGGGGCCTCTACGAGCAGTACTTC | CASSEKGVYRERGLYEQYF
TRBJ2-7 | TRBV2 | NA | TRBD2 | 15 | TGTGCCAGCAGCCTTATAGCGGGGCAGGGCTACGAGCAGTACTTC | CASSLIAGQGYEQYF
TRBJ1-5 | TRBV6-4 | NA | NA | 13 | TGTGCCAGCAGTGTAGGCAGGGATCAGCCCCAGCATTTT | CASSVGRDQPQHF
TRBJ2-1 | TRBV30 | NA | NA | 17 | TGTGCCTGGAGTGTGTGGAACGGGCCCAGGGTCTACAATGAGCAGTTCTTC | CAWSVWNGPRVYNEQFF
TRBJ2-1 | TRBV9 | NA | NA | 15 | TGTGCCAGCAGCGTAGACGGGGGTCCCTACAATGAGCAGTTCTTC | CASSVDGGPYNEQFF
TRBJ1-1 | TRBV7-3 | NA | TRBD1 | 17 | TGTGCCAGCAGCTTAGTTCCCGATCGGACAGGGGGCACTGAAGCTTTCTTT | CASSLVPDRTGGTEAFF
TRBJ2-2 | TRBV7-9 | few | TRBD1 | 16 | TGTGCCAGCAATCACGGTGGGACAGGGCAAACCGGGGAGCTGTTTTTT | CASNHGGTGQTGELFF
TRBJ1-4 | TRBV28 | once | NA | 12 | TGTGCCAGCAGCGCCCCGGGGGAAAAACTGTTTTTT | CASSAPGEKLFF
TRBJ1-4 | TRBV11-3 | NA | NA | 15 | TGTGCCAGCAGCACCCGGTCAGGAGGGAATGAAAAACTGTTTTTT | CASSTRSGGNEKLFF
TRBJ1-4 | TRBV6-4 | NA | NA | 13 | TGTGCCAGCAGTGAGGCTCCTCAGGGCAAACTGTTTTTT | CASSEAPQGKLFF